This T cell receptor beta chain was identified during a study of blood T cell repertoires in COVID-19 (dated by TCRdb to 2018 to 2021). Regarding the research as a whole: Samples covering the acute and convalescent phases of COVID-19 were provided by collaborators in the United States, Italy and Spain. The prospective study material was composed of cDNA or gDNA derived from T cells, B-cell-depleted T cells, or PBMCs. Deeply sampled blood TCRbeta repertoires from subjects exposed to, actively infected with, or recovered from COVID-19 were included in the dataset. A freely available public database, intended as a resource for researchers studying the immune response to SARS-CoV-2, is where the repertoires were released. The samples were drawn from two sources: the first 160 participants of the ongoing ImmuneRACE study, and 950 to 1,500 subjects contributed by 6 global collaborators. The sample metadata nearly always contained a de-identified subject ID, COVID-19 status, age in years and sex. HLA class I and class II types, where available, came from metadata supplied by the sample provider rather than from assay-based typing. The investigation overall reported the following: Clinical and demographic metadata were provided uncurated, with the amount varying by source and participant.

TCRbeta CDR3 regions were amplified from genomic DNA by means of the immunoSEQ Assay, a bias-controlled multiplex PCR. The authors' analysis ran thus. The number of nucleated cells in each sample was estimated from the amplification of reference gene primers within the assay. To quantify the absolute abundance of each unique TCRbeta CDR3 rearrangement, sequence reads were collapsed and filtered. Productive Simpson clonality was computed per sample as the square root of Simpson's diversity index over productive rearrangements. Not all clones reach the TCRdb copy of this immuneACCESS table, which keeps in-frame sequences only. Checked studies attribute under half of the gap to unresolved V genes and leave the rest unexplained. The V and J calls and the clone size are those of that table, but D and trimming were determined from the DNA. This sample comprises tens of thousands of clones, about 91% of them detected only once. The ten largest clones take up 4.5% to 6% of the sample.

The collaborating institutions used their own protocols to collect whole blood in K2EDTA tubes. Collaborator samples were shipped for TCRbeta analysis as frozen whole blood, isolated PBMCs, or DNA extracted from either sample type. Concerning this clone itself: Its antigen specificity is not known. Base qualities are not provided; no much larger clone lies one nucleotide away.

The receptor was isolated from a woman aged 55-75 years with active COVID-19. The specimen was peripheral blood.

CDR3 protein: CASRYTTGVNTEAFF. The DNA is as follows: TGTGCCAGCAGATATACAACAGGGGTGAACACTGAAGCTTTCTTT. The V and J genes are TRBV6-6 and TRBJ1-1, with 7 junctional bases fitting TRBD1. The CDR3 spans 15 residues, from the cysteine through the phenylalanine. Just the 45-base CDR3 DNA is kept, in frame starting at base 1. CDR1 and CDR2 were assigned from the germline V gene (reference sequence) as MNHNY and SVGAGI. V loses 6 bases at its end and J loses 0 bases; junction bases beyond the gene matches: 7.